These 27 T cell receptor beta chains share one sample of origin, sequenced in a study of cytomegalovirus exposure and HLA in healthy donors. It was with 60 Vbeta and 13 Jbeta primers that the PCR ran. TCRdb keeps only in-frame clones here, not all; method: immunoSEQ multiplex PCR. The repertoire shows 75,000 to 85,000 clones; the top ten hold 0.5% to 0.65%. Source material: PBMCs. All receptors derive from a man aged 45 to 65 in good health and CMV-seronegative.

This chain links TRBV7-9 with TRBJ2-3; D might be TRBD2 (5 bases). This CDR3 contains 12 residues. V was pared by 6 bases and J by 5 bases, with 9 bases between. Germline CDR1 SEHNR, CDR2 FQNEAQ (reference sequence). The CDR3 region has the DNA TGTGCCAGCAGTCCCAGCGGAGATACGCAGTATTTT. Protein sequence: CASSPSGDTQYF.

The CDR3 spells CASSLPTFEAFF. CDR3 nucleotides: TGTGCCAGCAGTTTACCCACTTTTGAAGCTTTCTTT. The V and J genes are TRBV28 and TRBJ1-1; D is undetermined. Trimming removed 2 bases at V and 7 bases at J, with 8 bases between. There are 12 residues in the CDR3. Germline V gene lookup returns CDR1 MDHEN and CDR2 SYDVKM.

This rearrangement joins TRBV27 to TRBJ1-4; tentatively, D is TRBD1 (5 bases). Deletions cut 0 bases from V and 8 bases from J, with 10 bases between. The CDR3 has 14 amino acids. Germline V gene sequence: CDR1 MNHEY, CDR2 SMNVEV (reference sequence). CDR3 coding DNA: TGTGCCAGCAGTTTATCCGGGCAGGGAGAAAAACTGTTTTTT. Translating gives CASSLSGQGEKLFF.

The V gene is TRBV5-4, the J gene TRBJ2-2, with TRBD1 identical over 10 bases. From germline, CDR1 is SGHNT and CDR2 YYREEE (reference sequence). Losses at the gene ends were 4 bases for V and 5 bases for J; bases not matched to a gene: 5. The CDR3 is 15 residues long. CDR3 DNA sequence: TGTGCCAGCAGCCCGGGACAGGGGACGACCGGGGAGCTGTTTTTT. Amino acid sequence: CASSPGQGTTGELFF. Full variable domain (rest looked up from reference TRBV5-4 and TRBJ2-2): ETGVTQSPTHLIKTRGQQVTLRCSSQSGHNTVSWYQQALGQGPQFIFQYYREEENGRGNFPPRFSGLQFPNYSSELNVNALELDDSALYLCASSPGQGTTGELFFGEGSRLTVL.

The rearrangement uses TRBV5-4 and TRBJ2-7; 11 bases line up with TRBD1. The CDR3 is 15 residues long. V shed 0 bases, J shed 5 bases, and the junction held 4 bases outside the gene matches. Germline V CDR1 and CDR2: SGHNT, YYREEE (reference sequence). CDR3 in amino acids: CASSLGDRGADEQYF. The CDR3, as DNA: TGTGCCAGCAGCTTGGGGGACAGGGGGGCGGACGAGCAGTACTTC.

This CDR3 is CASSPLSGLNEKLFF. CDR3 coding DNA: TGTGCCAGCTCACCACTCTCAGGTTTGAATGAAAAACTGTTTTTT. The chain joins TRBV18 to TRBJ1-4; D ambiguous. The length of the CDR3 is 15 residues. Germline CDR1 KGHSH, CDR2 LQKENI. The ends were cut back, 1 base at V and 5 bases at J, with 11 bases in the middle.

CDR3 loop: CASSLYPVRVNQPQHF. CDR3 coding DNA: TGTGCCAGCAGTTTATATCCAGTGAGGGTTAATCAGCCCCAGCATTTT. The J gene is TRBJ1-5, the V gene TRBV28; D call uncertain. V was cut by 1 base and J by 4 bases, with 14 bases left in between. The V gene's germline CDR1 is MDHEN and CDR2 SYDVKM. The CDR3 sequence is 16 residues long. Looking up the rest from reference TRBV28 and TRBJ1-5 gives the full variable domain: DVKVTQSSRYLVKRTGEKVFLECVQDMDHENMFWYRQDPGLGLRLIYFSYDVKMKEKGDIPEGYSVSREKKERFSLILESASTNQTSMYLCASSLYPVRVNQPQHFGDGTRLSIL.

This rearrangement joins TRBV28 to TRBJ2-7; tentative D call: TRBD2 (6 bases). The ends were cut back, 6 bases at V and 3 bases at J, with 18 bases in the middle. The CDR3 runs to 15 residues. Per germline, CDR1 MDHEN and CDR2 SYDVKM. CDR3 coding DNA: TGTGCCAGCAGCATAAATCAGGGAGGCAACTACGAGCAGTACTTC. It yields the protein CASSINQGGNYEQYF.

The rearrangement joins TRBV6-1 to TRBJ1-5, with a weak D call TRBD1 (6 bases). V was trimmed by 8 bases and J by 0 bases, leaving 11 bases between them. The CDR3 sequence is 14 residues long. Germline values: CDR1 MNHNS, CDR2 SASEGT. CDR3 sequence reads: CASLQGYSNQPQHF. The CDR3 DNA sequence: TGTGCCAGCTTACAGGGTTATAGCAATCAGCCCCAGCATTTT.

The V and J genes are TRBV2 and TRBJ1-1, with D perhaps matching TRBD1 (5 bases). Germline-derived CDR1 and CDR2 are SNHLY and FYNNEI. This CDR3 comprises 13 residues. V was clipped by 6 bases and J by 1 base, with 9 bases between them. The CDR3 nucleotides read TGTGCCAGCAGATTTCAGGGGAACACTGAAGCTTTCTTT. It encodes CASRFQGNTEAFF. The full variable domain, rest sourced from reference TRBV2 and TRBJ1-1, is EPEVTQTPSHQVTQMGQEVILRCVPISNHLYFYWYRQILGQKVEFLVSFYNNEISEKSEIFDDQFSVERPDGSNFTLKIRSTKLEDSAMYFCASRFQGNTEAFFGQGTRLTVV.

The chain combines TRBV7-9 with TRBJ1-2; 8 bases map to TRBD1. Germline V gene lookup returns CDR1 SEHNR and CDR2 FQNEAQ (reference sequence). This CDR3 region has 14 residues. The trim removed 5 bases at V and 8 bases at J, leaving 10 bases unmatched. CDR3 nucleotide sequence: TGTGCCAGCAGCGCCTACGACAGGGGCCGAGGCTACACCTTC. Residues: CASSAYDRGRGYTF.

The J gene is TRBJ1-5, the V gene TRBV6-4; no clear D gene. Germline V gives CDR1 MRHNA, CDR2 SNTAGT. The germline V and J ends were trimmed by 4 bases and 2 bases, with 6 bases remaining between them. This CDR3 is built from 13 residues. CDR3 coding DNA: TGTGCCAGCAGTGCCGGGGGCAATCAGCCCCAGCATTTT. It translates to CASSAGGNQPQHF.

J is TRBJ1-1 and V is TRBV9; TRBD1 matches at 7 bases. Per the germline V gene, CDR1 is SGDLS and CDR2 is YYNGEE. The CDR3 is 13 amino acids. V lost 3 bases and J lost 10; bases outside the gene matches: 9. CDR3 region: CASSGITGERAFF. DNA for the CDR3: TGTGCCAGCAGCGGAATTACAGGGGAGCGAGCTTTCTTT.

The genes are TRBV6-4 and TRBJ2-1; weak D call: TRBD1 (5 bases). The germline V gene encodes CDR1 MRHNA and CDR2 SNTAGT. This CDR3 comprises 12 residues. V was cut by 2 bases and J by 7 bases, with 6 bases left in between. CDR3 coding DNA: TGTGCCAGCAGTGACAACAGGAATGAGCAGTTCTTC. Translating gives CASSDNRNEQFF.

The V and J genes are TRBV6-5 and TRBJ1-2, with TRBD1 matching over 7 bases. CDR3 size: 14 residues. The V and J ends lost 6 bases and 3 bases, in that order; junction bases with no gene match: 7. Per germline, CDR1 MNHEY and CDR2 SVGAGI. The CDR3 here is CASSLITGDYGYTF. CDR3 in DNA: TGTGCCAGCAGCCTAATAACAGGGGACTATGGCTACACCTTC.

V and J are TRBV10-3 and TRBJ1-2; D is undetermined. CDR3 size: 12 residues. The V end lost 10 bases, the J end lost 7 bases, and 16 bases lay between the germline ends. Germline V gene lookup returns CDR1 ENHRY and CDR2 SYGVKD. CDR3 in DNA: TGTGCCACGCGCCCCAGCAGCGGTGGCTACACCTTC. This gives the protein CATRPSSGGYTF.

The CDR3 is CASSPGKGGIYEQYF. The DNA for the CDR3 is TGTGCCAGCAGCCCAGGGAAAGGGGGCATATACGAGCAGTACTTC. This rearrangement joins TRBV14 to TRBJ2-7, with 7 bases aligning to TRBD1. CDR3 length: 15 residues. With V trimmed by 4 bases and J by 4 bases, 10 bases remained unmatched. CDR1 is SGHDN, CDR2 FVKESK, per germline. Together with reference TRBV14 and TRBJ2-7, the CDR3 gives the full variable domain: EAGVTQFPSHSVIEKGQTVTLRCDPISGHDNLYWYRRVMGKEIKFLLHFVKESKQDESGMPNNRFLAERTGGTYSTLKVQPAELEDSGVYFCASSPGKGGIYEQYFGPGTRLTVT.

The V gene is TRBV5-1, the J gene TRBJ1-2, with D hard to call. There are 14 residues in the CDR3. Trimming removed 2 bases at V and 8 bases at J, with 16 bases between. CDR1 is SGHRS and CDR2 is YFSETQ in the germline V gene. CDR3 protein: CASSFRSGNGGYTF. For the CDR3, the DNA is TGCGCCAGCAGCTTTCGCTCCGGGAATGGAGGCTACACCTTC.

The rearrangement joins TRBV4-1 to TRBJ1-1; D is uncertain. CDR3 size: 15 residues. The V and J ends lost 4 bases and 7 bases respectively, with 19 bases between them. CDR1 and CDR2 (germline): MGHRA, YSYEKL. The CDR3 region has the DNA TGCGCCAGCAGCCCATTGGAGGCAAGGCCCCATGAAGCTTTCTTT. Translation gives CASSPLEARPHEAFF.

The CDR3 bases are TGTGCCAGCAGCTTAGCCCAGGGACTAACAGAAGAACCCTACGAGCAGTACTTC. It encodes CASSLAQGLTEEPYEQYF. The rearrangement links TRBV7-6 to TRBJ2-7; 7 bases agree with TRBD2. CDR3 length: 18 amino acids. Germline V gives CDR1 SGHVS, CDR2 FNYEAQ. J lost 2 bases, V lost 0 bases, and 13 bases had no gene match. Drawing the rest from reference TRBV7-6 and TRBJ2-7, the complete variable domain is GAGVSQSPRYKVTKRGQDVALRCDPISGHVSLYWYRQALGQGPEFLTYFNYEAQQDKSGLPNDRFSAERPEGSISTLTIQRTEQRDSAMYRCASSLAQGLTEEPYEQYFGPGTRLTVT.

The gene calls are TRBV5-1 and TRBJ1-1; TRBD1 is a possible D gene (5 bases). The CDR3 is made up of 15 amino acids. Trimming took off 0 bases at V and 3 bases at J, with 12 bases between the two ends. CDR1 SGHRS and CDR2 YFSETQ come from the germline V gene. CDR3 in DNA: TGCGCCAGCAGCTTGGAAGCAGGGCAAGACACTGAAGCTTTCTTT. Translation gives CASSLEAGQDTEAFF. Full variable domain (missing parts from reference TRBV5-1 and TRBJ1-1): KAGVTQTPRYLIKTRGQQVTLSCSPISGHRSVSWYQQTPGQGLQFLFEYFSETQRNKGNFPGRFSGRQFSNSRSEMNVSTLELGDSALYLCASSLEAGQDTEAFFGQGTRLTVV.

This chain links TRBV28 with TRBJ1-3; D unclear. The CDR3 spans 14 residues. Germline CDR1 reads MDHEN; CDR2 reads SYDVKM. Trimming took off 1 base at V and 2 bases at J, with 6 bases between the two ends. CDR3 sequence reads: CASSLSAAGNTIYF. Written as DNA, the CDR3 is TGTGCCAGCAGTTTATCGGCGGCTGGAAACACCATATATTTT.

The V gene is TRBV14, the J gene TRBJ1-1, with TRBD1 identical over 7 bases. Losses at the gene ends were 4 bases for V and 4 bases for J; bases not matched to a gene: 6. The germline V gene has CDR1 SGHDN and CDR2 FVKESK. CDR3 length: 14 amino acids. CDR3 residues: CASSRQGVGTEAFF. CDR3 bases: TGTGCCAGCAGCCGCCAGGGGGTCGGCACTGAAGCTTTCTTT.

The chain combines TRBV7-2 with TRBJ2-7; D is unclear. The CDR3 is made up of 12 amino acids. Germline V gene lookup returns CDR1 SGHTA and CDR2 FQGNSA. V lost 8 bases and J lost 0, with 8 bases in between. CDR3 sequence: CASEELSYEQYF. CDR3 bases: TGTGCCAGCGAGGAGCTCTCCTACGAGCAGTACTTC.

The genes are TRBV19 and TRBJ1-1; a possible D gene is TRBD1 (6 bases). The V end lost 7 bases, the J end lost 11 bases, and 23 bases lay between the germline ends. Germline assignment: CDR1 LNHDA and CDR2 SQIVND (reference sequence). CDR3 length equals 14 residues. CDR3 in DNA: TGTGCCAGTACCGCTATTGACAGGACCACGATGGCTTTCTTT. It is translated as CASTAIDRTTMAFF.

CDR3 loop: CASSSRDRGGYGYTF. The CDR3 DNA reads as TGTGCCAGCAGTAGCCGGGACAGGGGCGGCTATGGCTACACCTTC. The rearrangement uses TRBV2 and TRBJ1-2, with 10 bases that match TRBD1. The junction had 7 bases not matched to a gene; V was cut back by 5 bases and J by 4 bases. CDR1 and CDR2 from the germline V gene are SNHLY and FYNNEI. This CDR3 region has 15 residues.

The rearrangement joins TRBV19 to TRBJ1-6, with D unclear. This CDR3 is built from 14 residues. Trimming took 5 bases from V and 0 from J, leaving 5 bases between them. In germline, CDR1 is LNHDA, CDR2 SQIVND (reference sequence). CDR3: CASSSSSYNSPLHF. CDR3 in DNA: TGTGCCAGTAGTTCCAGCTCCTATAATTCACCCCTCCACTTT.